This T cell receptor (beta chain) was observed in a study of cytomegalovirus exposure and HLA in healthy donors (dated by TCRdb to about 2017). A note on the overall study: In an earlier analysis of some 550 of the donors, 250 to 350 Gb of sequence data and 117 million unique TCR beta sequences from approximately 180 million T cells were reported. An early release covering roughly 600 HLA-typed donors comprised about 300 gigabases of sequencing data and approximately 80 million unique TCR sequences. Of the 300 to 500 genotyped donors, 80% to 90% were placed in the genetic ancestry cluster associated with self-reported Caucasian donors. The aim of the study was to test whether cataloging public T cell receptors could identify signatures of past pathogen exposure. The T cell repertoires of 666 subjects were profiled by immunosequencing and related to cytomegalovirus serostatus. Along with the roughly 710-subject first cohort, a separate validation cohort of roughly 110 different subjects was used. The study combined high-throughput TCR immunosequencing, statistical association of individual TCRs with disease status, and machine learning to predict cytomegalovirus infection status. A later analysis re-analyzed previously published TCR beta repertoires from approximately 670 donors and added high-resolution HLA genotyping to study TCR occurrence patterns. Rather than using new phenotypic data, the later analysis identified candidate immune exposures from TCR beta sequences and from how often those sequences occurred across donors. In an earlier analysis of 500 to 650 of the donors, high-throughput TCR beta sequencing was used to judge whether each TCR beta V gene segment behaved as functional or pseudogenic. Donor age, sex, ethnicity and CMV serostatus were compiled alongside the repertoire data. In a later genetic analysis, genome-wide SNP genotypes for about 55% of the roughly 670 donors were used, and that subset was treated as a discovery cohort. Every repertoire in the discovery cohort had been generated on one and the same sequencing platform. Class I and class II HLA loci were covered by the typing at four-digit resolution. Typing coverage varied by locus: roughly 629-630 donors for A, B, C, DRB1 and DQB1; 500 to 550 for DQA1; about 590 for DPA1; about 450 for DPB1. Because of strong linkage in the cohort, roughly 5 DR-DQ haplotypes were treated as single units for association and clustering. Among some 400 genotyped donors of the cohort, an average of approximately 220,000 unique TCR beta nucleotide sequences was sequenced per donor, of which roughly 18% were non-productive. Broader findings and caveats from the paper: In an earlier analysis of about 600 of the donors, most TCR beta V segments appeared in productive rearrangements about 87% or about 30% of the time, broadly matching IMGT annotations. It was suggested by the authors that the approach could potentially be generalized to other disease states and immunological phenotypes. Over 15 rarely observed V segments, including chromosome 9 orphons, were excluded from the earlier analysis of just under 600 of the donors because counts were too low. In a later analysis, most CMV-associated TCR beta chains were found to appear HLA-restricted, with HLA associations seemingly driven largely by CMV exposure. In a later analysis, the rate of TCR association differed among HLA loci, with DRB1 alleles having the most associated TCRs and HLA-C alleles having the fewest. The only immune exposure information available for the cohort was CMV serostatus. Because HLA typing was missing for some donors at each locus, association tests included only the typed subset. Specific HLA alleles were associated with 15,000 to 20,000 TCR beta sequences at a false discovery rate of 0.05 in a later analysis. A further reported finding was that TCR beta sequences accurately predicted the HLA-A and HLA-B alleles for most subjects in the first cohort. Correlated functional status among segregating V segments might reflect linkage disequilibrium, but an unknown experimental factor could not be ruled out. A later analysis reported that several top co-occurrence clusters appeared linked to parvovirus B19, influenza, CMV and Epstein-Barr virus. In both the original and validation cohorts, the classifier was reported to diagnose cytomegalovirus status with high specificity and sensitivity. Across donors, most TCR sequences were observed very rarely, whereas some public TCRs were present in many individuals. Only TCR beta chains were sequenced in this cohort, and the absence of alpha or paired-chain data limited detectable features. A later genetic analysis reported fewer N-insertions in productive TCRs among donors in an Asian-associated ancestry cluster than the approximately 700-donor mean. A total of 150 or so TCR beta chains were listed by the study as associated with cytomegalovirus. A few of the identified cytomegalovirus-associated TCR beta chains were confirmed in vitro to be specific for cytomegalovirus antigens. A later genetic analysis associated a missense DCLRE1C variant with V-gene and J-gene trimming of TCR beta chains, and an independent cohort replicated the association. A cluster of highly shared sequence variants was judged likely to be a technical artifact of the sequencing pipeline. Roughly uniform sequencing depth across donors was assumed in presence/absence analyses, although this assumption may not hold. In a later analysis, HLA-associated TCR beta chains showed more clonal expansion and lower generation probabilities than non-associated chains that were equally common. When HLA alleles, especially DR and DQ, strongly co-occurred, TCR associations were difficult to assign to individual alleles.

With regard to this clone: What antigen it recognizes has not been identified. No quality values exist for individual bases; no much larger clone is one base distant.

Libraries were prepared through the immunoSEQ multiplex PCR assay. The multiplex PCR relied on a mix of 60 forward primers for TCR Vbeta segments and 13 reverse primers for TCR Jbeta segments. The CDR3 region of rearranged TCR beta genes was amplified from genomic DNA by a multiplex PCR assay. The Illumina HiSeq System was used to sequence the amplified TCR beta libraries as 87-base-pair reads. The paper's data handling went like this. In a later analysis, 80 million or so unique TCR beta chains were counted across the approximately 670 repertoires, and roughly 11 million of these chains were shared by at least two donors. To remove PCR and sequencing errors, raw reads were error-corrected and collapsed into unique sequences using a nearest-neighbor algorithm that merged closely related sequences. V, D and J gene segments were assigned by aligning CDR3 sequences to IMGT reference sequences. For a sequence to be retained, a match of at least six nucleotides was required to both a V gene segment and a J gene segment. A rearrangement counted as productive if the CDR3 had no stop codons and remained in frame with V and J, and every other rearrangement counted as non-productive. CDR3 was defined by IMGT convention, running from the second conserved V-encoded cysteine to the conserved J-encoded phenylalanine. The earlier analysis of 500 to 600 of the donors excluded sequences that lacked an unambiguous match to a single V gene segment. In an earlier analysis of approximately 590 of the donors, V segments were called functional above 56.7% productive rearrangements and were called segregating when the between-donor standard deviation exceeded 5%. To diagnose cytomegalovirus status from the catalog of TCR beta chain sequences, a statistical classification framework was built. V and J gene assignment, in a later analysis, came from comparing TCR nucleotide sequences with IMGT/GENE-DB human TR gene sequences. A later analysis assigned CDR3 sequences and most-parsimonious VDJ recombination scenarios with the TCRdist pipeline. In a later analysis, each TCR beta chain was defined by its CDR3 amino acid sequence together with its V-gene family, and reads without a unique V-gene family were excluded. To address suspected cross-contamination and a sequencing artifact, a later analysis removed 550 to 750 highly shared, low-generation-probability nucleotide sequences. In a later analysis, a clonal expansion index was calculated for each public chain from normalized within-repertoire ranks of inferred template counts. In a later analysis, generation probabilities were computed with a VDJ recombination model fitted to out-of-frame rearrangements, and the resulting probabilities were checked against IGoR. In a later analysis, TCR-TCR, TCR-HLA and TCR-CMV co-occurrence was scored with hypergeometric tests, and a repertoire-size bias correction was applied to TCR pairs. In a later analysis, false discovery rates were estimated by permuting HLA or CMV assignments 20 times. In a later analysis, co-occurring TCRs were grouped with DBSCAN, and TCRdist sequence similarity was added when clustering was performed within HLA-allele-positive subsets. For co-occurrence clustering, repertoires with fewer than 30,000 or more than 120,000 public chains were excluded, along with roughly 5 repertoires with anomalous nucleotide sharing. This is the immuneACCESS table as TCRdb keeps it, with only in-frame sequences that have V and J called. A part of the clones is gone; compared with another copy, unresolved V genes explain less than half, and the rest is unexplained. The V and J calls and clone size come from that table; D and trimming were worked out from the DNA. Here the sample has more than 150,000 clones; approximately 80% occur a single time. The ten largest clonotypes hold about 1.5% of the sample.

The cohort comprised some 700 healthy bone marrow donors. At the time of sampling, all cohort members were nominally healthy, though unrecorded immune exposures were likely present. The donor tested CMV seronegative and was one of the 352 seronegative cohort members. A peripheral blood sample was collected from each donor, and TCR beta sequencing was performed on peripheral blood mononuclear cells. The Qiagen DNeasy Blood Extraction Kit was used to extract genomic DNA from the blood cell samples. The receptor comes from a man aged 18 to 30 in good health and CMV-seronegative. Material for sequencing was PBMCs.

CDR3 loop: CASSQDPIIAGAREQYF. The sequenced DNA is TGTGCCAGCAGCCAAGACCCCATAATAGCGGGAGCACGCGAGCAGTACTTC. The chain uses TRBV4-2 and TRBJ2-7; 9 nucleotides in the junction match TRBD2. Trimming leaves V shorter by 0 bases and J shorter by 6 bases, with the junction holding 12 bases beyond the gene matches. Sequences LGHNA (CDR1) and YNFKEQ (CDR2) are obtained from the germline V gene. Spanning cysteine to phenylalanine, the CDR3 consists of 17 amino acids. This entry keeps only the CDR3 DNA: 51 bases, framed from base 1.